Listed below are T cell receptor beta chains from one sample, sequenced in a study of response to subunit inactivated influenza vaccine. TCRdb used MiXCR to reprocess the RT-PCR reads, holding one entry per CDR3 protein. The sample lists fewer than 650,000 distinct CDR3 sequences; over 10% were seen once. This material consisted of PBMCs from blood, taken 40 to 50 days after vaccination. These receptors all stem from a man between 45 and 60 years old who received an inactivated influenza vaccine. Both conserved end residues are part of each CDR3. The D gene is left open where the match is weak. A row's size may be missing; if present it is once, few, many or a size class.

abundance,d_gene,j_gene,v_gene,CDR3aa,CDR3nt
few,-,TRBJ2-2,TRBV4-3,CASSQEGDTGELFF,TGCGCCAGCAGCCAAGAAGGGGACACCGGGGAGCTGTTTTTT
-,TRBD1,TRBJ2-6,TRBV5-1,CASSSGTGGSGANVLIF,TGCGCCAGCAGCTCCGGGACAGGGGGATCTGGGGCCAACGTCCTGATTTTC
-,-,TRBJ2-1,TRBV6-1,CASSVLLGNEQFF,TGTGCCAGCAGTGTTCTTCTAGGCAATGAGCAGTTCTTC
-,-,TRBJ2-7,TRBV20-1,CSGGIGSYEQYF,TGCAGTGGGGGTATCGGATCCTACGAGCAGTACTTC
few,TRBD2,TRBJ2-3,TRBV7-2,CASSLGTFTSGTQYF,TGTGCCAGCAGCTTGGGAACTTTCACTAGCGGTACGCAGTATTTT
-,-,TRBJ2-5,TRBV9,CASSTPRETQYF,TGTGCCAGCAGCACTCCCCGAGAGACCCAGTACTTC
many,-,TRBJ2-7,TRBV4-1,CASSREQVSSYEQYF,TGCGCCAGCAGCCGTGAACAGGTGAGCTCCTACGAGCAGTACTTC
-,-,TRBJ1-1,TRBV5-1,CASSGRGVRTEAFF,TGCGCCAGCAGCGGTCGGGGGGTTCGAACTGAAGCTTTCTTT
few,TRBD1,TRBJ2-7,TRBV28,CASSSVPGQGARYEQYF,TGTGCCAGCAGTTCCGTCCCGGGACAGGGGGCAAGATACGAGCAGTACTTC
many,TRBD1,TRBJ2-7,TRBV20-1,CSASRDRPYEQYF,TGCAGTGCTAGCCGGGACAGACCCTACGAGCAGTACTTC
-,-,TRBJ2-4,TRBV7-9,CASRPTPSSPTKNIQYF,TGTGCCAGCAGACCCACCCCAAGTTCGCCTACCAAAAACATTCAGTACTTC
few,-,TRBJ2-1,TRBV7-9,CASSFGPSVNNEQFF,TGTGCCAGCAGCTTCGGGCCTAGCGTCAACAATGAGCAGTTCTTC
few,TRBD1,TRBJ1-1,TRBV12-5,CASGLVTGDRTEAFF,TGTGCTAGTGGTTTGGTAACAGGGGATAGGACTGAAGCTTTCTTT
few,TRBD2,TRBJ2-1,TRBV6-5,CASSYSPGGAFPHEQFF,TGTGCCAGCAGTTACTCACCCGGGGGGGCTTTTCCCCATGAGCAGTTCTTC
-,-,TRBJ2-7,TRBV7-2,CASSHPPGVAYEQYF,TGTGCCAGCAGCCACCCCCCGGGGGTCGCCTACGAGCAGTACTTC
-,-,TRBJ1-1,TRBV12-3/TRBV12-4,CASSSTGGSTEAFF,TGTGCCAGCAGTTCGACGGGGGGAAGTACTGAAGCTTTCTTT
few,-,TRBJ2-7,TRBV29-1,CSVATQGAYEQYF,TGCAGCGTCGCCACGCAAGGGGCCTACGAGCAGTACTTC
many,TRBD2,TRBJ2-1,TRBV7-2,CASSLGLAGIYEQFF,TGTGCCAGCAGCTTAGGACTAGCGGGTATTTATGAGCAGTTCTTC
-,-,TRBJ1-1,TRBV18,CASSPPGFTEAFF,TGTGCCAGCTCACCACCTGGGTTCACTGAAGCTTTCTTT
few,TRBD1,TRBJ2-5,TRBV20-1,CSARDFRTGKETQYF,TGCAGTGCTCGGGACTTCAGGACAGGGAAGGAGACCCAGTACTTC
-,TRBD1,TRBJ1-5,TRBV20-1,CSAQGTESNQPQHF,TGCAGTGCCCAAGGGACAGAGAGCAATCAGCCCCAGCATTTT
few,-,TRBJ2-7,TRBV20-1,CSATGSLYEQYF,TGCAGTGCCACGGGATCTTTGTACGAGCAGTACTTC
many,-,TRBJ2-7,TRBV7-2,CASSPPGLLNSYEQYF,TGTGCCAGCAGCCCGCCGGGACTCCTAAACTCCTACGAGCAGTACTTC
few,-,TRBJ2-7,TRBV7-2,CASRGGMTATKGEQYF,TGTGCCAGCAGGGGTGGGATGACAGCTACCAAGGGCGAGCAGTACTTC
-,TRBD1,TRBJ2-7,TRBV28,CASTIGGTGQYEQYF,TGTGCCAGCACCATAGGGGGGACAGGGCAGTACGAGCAGTACTTC
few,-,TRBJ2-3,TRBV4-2,CASSPQDRRVADTQYF,TGTGCCAGCAGCCCCCAGGACAGAAGGGTCGCAGATACGCAGTATTTT
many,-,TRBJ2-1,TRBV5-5,CASSFTNFNEQFF,TGTGCCAGCAGCTTTACGAATTTCAATGAGCAGTTCTTC
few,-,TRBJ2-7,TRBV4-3,CASSQESPVHSGSYEQYF,TGCGCCAGCAGCCAAGAATCGCCAGTTCATTCGGGCTCCTACGAGCAGTACTTC
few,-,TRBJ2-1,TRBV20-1,CSASPGVYNEQFF,TGCAGTGCTAGTCCCGGGGTTTACAATGAGCAGTTCTTC
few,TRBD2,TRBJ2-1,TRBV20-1,CSAPGLAGVNEQFF,TGCAGTGCTCCGGGACTAGCGGGAGTCAATGAGCAGTTCTTC
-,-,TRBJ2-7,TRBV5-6,CASSLPWDTDEEQYF,TGTGCCAGCAGCCTCCCATGGGACACTGACGAAGAGCAGTACTTC
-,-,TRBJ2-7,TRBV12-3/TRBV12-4,CASSFRRIEQYF,TGTGCCAGCAGTTTCAGACGAATCGAGCAGTACTTC
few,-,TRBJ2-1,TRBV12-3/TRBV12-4,CASSYQSSYNEQFF,TGTGCCAGCAGTTATCAGAGCTCCTACAATGAGCAGTTCTTC
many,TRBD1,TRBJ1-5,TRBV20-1,CSARAPAGTGGNQPQHF,TGCAGTGCTAGAGCCCCCGCCGGGACAGGGGGCAATCAGCCCCAGCATTTT
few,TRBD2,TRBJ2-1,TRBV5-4,CASSLDVVLAGYNEQFF,TGTGCCAGCAGCTTGGACGTGGTCCTAGCGGGGTACAATGAGCAGTTCTTC
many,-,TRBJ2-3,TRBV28,CASSPLAISTDTQYF,TGTGCCAGCTCACCCCTAGCGATTAGCACAGATACGCAGTATTTT
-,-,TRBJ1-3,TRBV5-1,CASSLTSGAGNTIYF,TGCGCCAGCAGCTTAACTTCGGGGGCTGGAAACACCATATATTTT
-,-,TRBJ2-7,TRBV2,CASSEILGEQYF,TGTGCCAGCAGTGAAATTCTTGGCGAGCAGTACTTC
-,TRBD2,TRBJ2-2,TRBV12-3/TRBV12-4,CASSWGLAGSTGELFF,TGTGCCAGCAGTTGGGGATTAGCGGGAAGCACCGGGGAGCTGTTTTTT
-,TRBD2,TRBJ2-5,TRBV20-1,CSARGRAGRVETQYF,TGCAGTGCTAGAGGAAGAGCGGGACGGGTAGAGACCCAGTACTTC
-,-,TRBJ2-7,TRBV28,CASRRRREQYF,TGTGCCAGCAGGAGACGTAGGGAGCAGTACTTC
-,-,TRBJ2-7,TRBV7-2,CASSLTLGEYEQYF,TGTGCCAGCAGCTTAACGCTGGGTGAATACGAGCAGTACTTC
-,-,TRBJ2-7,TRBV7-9,CASSPVRTVYEQYF,TGTGCCAGCAGCCCGGTACGGACAGTCTACGAGCAGTACTTC
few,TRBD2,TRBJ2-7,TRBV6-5,CASSYRSPSSAGGSYEQYF,TGTGCCAGCAGTTACCGGTCCCCCTCGTCGGCGGGGGGCTCCTACGAGCAGTACTTC
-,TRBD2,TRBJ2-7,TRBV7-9,CASSSTSGGDYEQYF,TGTGCCAGCAGTTCTACTAGCGGGGGGGACTACGAGCAGTACTTC
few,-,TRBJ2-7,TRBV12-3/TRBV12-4,CASSLVPGVNDEQYF,TGTGCCAGCAGTTTAGTTCCAGGGGTCAATGACGAGCAGTACTTC
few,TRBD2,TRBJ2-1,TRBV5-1,CASSSTGTSGFDEQFF,TGCGCCAGCAGCTCGACCGGGACTAGCGGGTTCGATGAGCAGTTCTTC
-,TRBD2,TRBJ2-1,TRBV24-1,CATSPTSGTNEQFF,TGTGCCACCAGTCCCACTAGCGGTACCAATGAGCAGTTCTTC
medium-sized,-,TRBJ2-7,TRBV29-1,CSVEIGYEQYF,TGCAGCGTTGAAATAGGCTACGAGCAGTACTTC
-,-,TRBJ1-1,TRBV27,CASSFSSGQNTEAFF,TGTGCCAGCAGTTTCTCCTCGGGACAGAACACTGAAGCTTTCTTT
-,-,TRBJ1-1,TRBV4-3,CASSHTRPGHLNTEAFF,TGCGCCAGCAGCCACACCCGTCCGGGACACCTGAACACTGAAGCTTTCTTT
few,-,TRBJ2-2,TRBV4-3,CASSQTTGSTNTGELFF,TGCGCCAGCAGCCAAACAACAGGTTCAACGAACACCGGGGAGCTGTTTTTT
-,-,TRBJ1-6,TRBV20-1,CSARVVGAKYNSPLHF,TGCAGTGCTAGAGTTGTCGGGGCAAAGTATAATTCACCCCTCCACTTT
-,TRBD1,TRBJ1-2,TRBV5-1,CASSRQGDYGYTF,TGCGCCAGCAGCAGACAGGGGGACTATGGCTACACCTTC
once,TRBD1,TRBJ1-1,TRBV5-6,CASSGIRGTGEAFF,TGTGCCAGCAGCGGTATCAGGGGGACCGGTGAAGCTTTCTTT
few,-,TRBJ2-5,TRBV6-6,CASNGGYQETQYF,TGTGCCAGCAACGGGGGCTACCAAGAGACCCAGTACTTC
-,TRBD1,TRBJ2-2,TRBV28,CASSVPGQGANTGELFF,TGTGCCAGCAGTGTACCGGGACAGGGCGCGAACACCGGGGAGCTGTTTTTT
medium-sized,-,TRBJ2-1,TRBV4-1,CASSPSGSSYNEQFF,TGCGCCAGCAGCCCAAGCGGTAGCTCCTACAATGAGCAGTTCTTC
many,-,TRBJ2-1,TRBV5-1,CASSLVDPALNEQFF,TGCGCCAGCAGCTTGGTTGACCCTGCCCTCAATGAGCAGTTCTTC
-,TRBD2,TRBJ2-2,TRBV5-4,CASSLSGGHLTNTGELFF,TGTGCCAGCAGCTTAAGCGGGGGGCACCTTACGAACACCGGGGAGCTGTTTTTT